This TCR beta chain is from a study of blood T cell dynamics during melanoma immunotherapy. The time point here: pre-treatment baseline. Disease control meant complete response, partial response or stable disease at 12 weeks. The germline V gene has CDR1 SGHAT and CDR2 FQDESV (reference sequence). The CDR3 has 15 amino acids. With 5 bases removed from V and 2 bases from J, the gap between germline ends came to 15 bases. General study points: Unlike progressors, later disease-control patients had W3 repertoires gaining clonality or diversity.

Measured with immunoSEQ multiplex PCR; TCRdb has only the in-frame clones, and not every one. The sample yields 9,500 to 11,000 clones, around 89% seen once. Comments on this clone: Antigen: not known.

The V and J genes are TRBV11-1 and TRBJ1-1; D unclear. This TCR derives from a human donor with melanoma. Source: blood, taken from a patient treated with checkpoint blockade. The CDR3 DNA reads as TGTGCCAGCAGCAATCCTCCGGGCCGTAACACTGAAGCTTTCTTT. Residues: CASSNPPGRNTEAFF.